This T cell receptor beta chain was retrieved from a study of radiotherapy plus CTLA-4 blockade in lung cancer. Study context: Among enrolled patients, roughly 17% responded and 31% achieved disease control.

This clone was seen only a few times. Its specificity is not known. Profiling relied on immunoSEQ multiplex PCR, and the TCRdb table lists in-frame clones only, not all of them. The sample records roughly 54,000 clones, around four fifths being singletons. Study-wide results and caveats: Early shifts in blood T cell clones, with interferon-beta, reportedly predicted response best. In blood, after radiotherapy plus ipilimumab, tumor-derived TCR clones expanded.

The germline V gene encodes CDR1 SGHTA and CDR2 FQGNSA. The CDR3 consists of 16 residues. V gave up 4 bases and J gave up 0 bases, with 15 bases separating them. The chain uses TRBV7-2 and TRBJ1-1, with D tentatively TRBD1 (5 bases). The source was peripheral blood, collected from a patient treated with radiotherapy plus ipilimumab. This clonotype was sampled from a human donor with non-small cell lung cancer whose response to radiotherapy plus ipilimumab could not be evaluated. The DNA for the CDR3 is TGTGCCAGCAGCTCGGCAGGGATTCACATGAACACTGAAGCTTTCTTT. Protein: CASSSAGIHMNTEAFF.